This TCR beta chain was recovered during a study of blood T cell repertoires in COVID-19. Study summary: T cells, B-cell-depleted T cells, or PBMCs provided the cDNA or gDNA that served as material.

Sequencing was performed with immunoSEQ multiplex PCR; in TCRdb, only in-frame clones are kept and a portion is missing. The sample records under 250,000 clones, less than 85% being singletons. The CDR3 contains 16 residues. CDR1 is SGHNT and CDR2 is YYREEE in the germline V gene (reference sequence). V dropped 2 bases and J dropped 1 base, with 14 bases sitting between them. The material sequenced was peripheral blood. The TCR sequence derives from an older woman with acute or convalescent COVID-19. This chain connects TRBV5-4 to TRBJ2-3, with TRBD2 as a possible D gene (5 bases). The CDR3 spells CASSFLLGAGTDTQYF. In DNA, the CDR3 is TGTGCCAGCAGCTTCCTACTAGGCGCGGGCACAGATACGCAGTATTTT. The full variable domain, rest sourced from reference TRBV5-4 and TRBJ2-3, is ETGVTQSPTHLIKTRGQQVTLRCSSQSGHNTVSWYQQALGQGPQFIFQYYREEENGRGNFPPRFSGLQFPNYSSELNVNALELDDSALYLCASSFLLGAGTDTQYFGPGTRLTVL.